This T cell receptor (beta chain) stems from a study of brain metastases from non-small cell lung cancer. Concerning this clone: Antigen: not known.

Study-wide points: Metastases had sparse T cells but largely shared repertoires with primaries. Compared with their matched primary tumors, around 69% of brain metastases showed expanded T-cell clones.

CDR1 is MDHEN and CDR2 is SYDVKM in the germline V gene. Between the trimmed V and J ends, which lost 2 bases and 4 bases, there was a span of 8 bases. The CDR3 is 13 residues long. The table came from immunoSEQ multiplex PCR; TCRdb's copy has only in-frame clones and leaves some out. The profile shows a few thousand clones, less than 90% of them singletons. The clonotype originates from a donor at least 40 years old with non-small cell lung cancer. Sequencing was carried out using primary lung tumor tissue. This chain links TRBV28 with TRBJ2-5; weak D call: TRBD1 (6 bases). As DNA, the CDR3 is TGTGCCAGCAGTTTAGGGACACTAGAGACCCAGTACTTC. This encodes CASSLGTLETQYF. Based on the CDR3 plus reference TRBV28 and TRBJ2-5, the full variable domain is DVKVTQSSRYLVKRTGEKVFLECVQDMDHENMFWYRQDPGLGLRLIYFSYDVKMKEKGDIPEGYSVSREKKERFSLILESASTNQTSMYLCASSLGTLETQYFGPGTRLLVL.